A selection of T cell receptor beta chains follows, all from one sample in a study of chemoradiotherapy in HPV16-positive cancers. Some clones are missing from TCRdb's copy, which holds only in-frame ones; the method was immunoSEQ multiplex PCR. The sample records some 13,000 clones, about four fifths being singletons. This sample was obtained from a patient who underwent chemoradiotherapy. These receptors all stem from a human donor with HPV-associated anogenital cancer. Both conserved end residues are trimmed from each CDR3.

ASSLFSYNEQF | TRBJ2-1 | TRBV13
ASSPGSGHSGNTIY | TRBJ1-3 | TRBV18
ASGTGGEKLF | TRBJ1-4 | TRBV19
ASSWRGGAEAF | TRBJ1-1 | TRBV5-4
ASSSPYPTGELF | TRBJ2-2 | TRBV5-4
ASSEAGFSGNTIY | TRBJ1-3 | TRBV2
ARTLKGGEQF | TRBJ2-1 | TRBV2
ASSFQFPGTAYEQY | TRBJ2-7 | TRBV27
ASSYGQLDYGYT | TRBJ1-2 | TRBV6-5
ASSLGLEGEAF | TRBJ1-1 | TRBV5-5
ASSIDSHSGNTIY | TRBJ1-3 | TRBV25-1
SVGNQGQGGGEKLF | TRBJ1-4 | TRBV29-1
ASSQDRSRGNRDEVF | TRBJ2-1 | TRBV4-2
ASSRGEGIEAF | TRBJ1-1 | TRBV7-2
ASSEDPTGALETQY | TRBJ2-5 | TRBV5-6
ASSQEPRSVVVYT | TRBJ1-2 | TRBV4-1
ASSSPGLAGGQY | TRBJ2-3 | TRBV6-6
ASSPGGTGELF | TRBJ2-2 | TRBV5-4
AIKTTSTDTQY | TRBJ2-3 | TRBV7-2
ASMITADTQY | TRBJ2-3 | TRBV2
ASSLSGQVVGYT | TRBJ1-2 | TRBV7-8
ASRSPGRSYEQY | TRBJ2-7 | TRBV27
ASSWKTGAEQPQH | TRBJ1-5 | TRBV7-8
ASVVRWGMINQPQH | TRBJ1-5 | TRBV25-1
ASSWGGGMNTGELF | TRBJ2-2 | TRBV5-1
ASSTRRRETQY | TRBJ2-5 | TRBV19
ASSSGLGLLQETQY | TRBJ2-5 | TRBV7-9
ASSLSPGAPYGYT | TRBJ1-2 | TRBV7-3
SVATSGQLNTEAF | TRBJ1-1 | TRBV29-1
AWSIRGTGELF | TRBJ2-2 | TRBV30
ASRRSNEKLF | TRBJ1-4 | TRBV30
ASSSLLGNTEAF | TRBJ1-1 | TRBV7-8
ASSHFTGRNEQF | TRBJ2-1 | TRBV4-2
ASSPWTDVGGNTIY | TRBJ1-3 | TRBV7-6
ASSLAGTSGGLVQTQY | TRBJ2-5 | TRBV7-6
ASSVGTDTQY | TRBJ2-3 | TRBV2
ASSRGLPTDTQY | TRBJ2-3 | TRBV5-4
ASSLGTVAF | TRBJ1-1 | TRBV5-4
ASSLDSGESTDTQY | TRBJ2-3 | TRBV11-3
ASSLGASGGLSSYEQY | TRBJ2-7 | TRBV7-9
ASAGTTYLEQF | TRBJ2-1 | TRBV6-1
ASSYTGTGLPTDEQF | TRBJ2-1 | TRBV28
ASSFGLEQF | TRBJ2-1 | TRBV11-1
ASSVARTSGGQSTCTDTQY | TRBJ2-3 | TRBV9
ASSQDGTGLKKLF | TRBJ1-4 | TRBV14
ASSPTLAGGRYNEQF | TRBJ2-1 | TRBV7-3
ASSFGVGSYNSPLH | TRBJ1-6 | TRBV19
ASSASGQAYEQY | TRBJ2-7 | TRBV7-9
ASSVSPPARGGYNEQF | TRBJ2-1 | TRBV6-1
ASSYLSGGPGHEQY | TRBJ2-7 | TRBV6-6
ASSDLAGAPETQY | TRBJ2-5 | TRBV14
ASSRWYRDLRSDYGYT | TRBJ1-2 | TRBV27
ASSKLPGRTYGYT | TRBJ1-2 | TRBV7-3